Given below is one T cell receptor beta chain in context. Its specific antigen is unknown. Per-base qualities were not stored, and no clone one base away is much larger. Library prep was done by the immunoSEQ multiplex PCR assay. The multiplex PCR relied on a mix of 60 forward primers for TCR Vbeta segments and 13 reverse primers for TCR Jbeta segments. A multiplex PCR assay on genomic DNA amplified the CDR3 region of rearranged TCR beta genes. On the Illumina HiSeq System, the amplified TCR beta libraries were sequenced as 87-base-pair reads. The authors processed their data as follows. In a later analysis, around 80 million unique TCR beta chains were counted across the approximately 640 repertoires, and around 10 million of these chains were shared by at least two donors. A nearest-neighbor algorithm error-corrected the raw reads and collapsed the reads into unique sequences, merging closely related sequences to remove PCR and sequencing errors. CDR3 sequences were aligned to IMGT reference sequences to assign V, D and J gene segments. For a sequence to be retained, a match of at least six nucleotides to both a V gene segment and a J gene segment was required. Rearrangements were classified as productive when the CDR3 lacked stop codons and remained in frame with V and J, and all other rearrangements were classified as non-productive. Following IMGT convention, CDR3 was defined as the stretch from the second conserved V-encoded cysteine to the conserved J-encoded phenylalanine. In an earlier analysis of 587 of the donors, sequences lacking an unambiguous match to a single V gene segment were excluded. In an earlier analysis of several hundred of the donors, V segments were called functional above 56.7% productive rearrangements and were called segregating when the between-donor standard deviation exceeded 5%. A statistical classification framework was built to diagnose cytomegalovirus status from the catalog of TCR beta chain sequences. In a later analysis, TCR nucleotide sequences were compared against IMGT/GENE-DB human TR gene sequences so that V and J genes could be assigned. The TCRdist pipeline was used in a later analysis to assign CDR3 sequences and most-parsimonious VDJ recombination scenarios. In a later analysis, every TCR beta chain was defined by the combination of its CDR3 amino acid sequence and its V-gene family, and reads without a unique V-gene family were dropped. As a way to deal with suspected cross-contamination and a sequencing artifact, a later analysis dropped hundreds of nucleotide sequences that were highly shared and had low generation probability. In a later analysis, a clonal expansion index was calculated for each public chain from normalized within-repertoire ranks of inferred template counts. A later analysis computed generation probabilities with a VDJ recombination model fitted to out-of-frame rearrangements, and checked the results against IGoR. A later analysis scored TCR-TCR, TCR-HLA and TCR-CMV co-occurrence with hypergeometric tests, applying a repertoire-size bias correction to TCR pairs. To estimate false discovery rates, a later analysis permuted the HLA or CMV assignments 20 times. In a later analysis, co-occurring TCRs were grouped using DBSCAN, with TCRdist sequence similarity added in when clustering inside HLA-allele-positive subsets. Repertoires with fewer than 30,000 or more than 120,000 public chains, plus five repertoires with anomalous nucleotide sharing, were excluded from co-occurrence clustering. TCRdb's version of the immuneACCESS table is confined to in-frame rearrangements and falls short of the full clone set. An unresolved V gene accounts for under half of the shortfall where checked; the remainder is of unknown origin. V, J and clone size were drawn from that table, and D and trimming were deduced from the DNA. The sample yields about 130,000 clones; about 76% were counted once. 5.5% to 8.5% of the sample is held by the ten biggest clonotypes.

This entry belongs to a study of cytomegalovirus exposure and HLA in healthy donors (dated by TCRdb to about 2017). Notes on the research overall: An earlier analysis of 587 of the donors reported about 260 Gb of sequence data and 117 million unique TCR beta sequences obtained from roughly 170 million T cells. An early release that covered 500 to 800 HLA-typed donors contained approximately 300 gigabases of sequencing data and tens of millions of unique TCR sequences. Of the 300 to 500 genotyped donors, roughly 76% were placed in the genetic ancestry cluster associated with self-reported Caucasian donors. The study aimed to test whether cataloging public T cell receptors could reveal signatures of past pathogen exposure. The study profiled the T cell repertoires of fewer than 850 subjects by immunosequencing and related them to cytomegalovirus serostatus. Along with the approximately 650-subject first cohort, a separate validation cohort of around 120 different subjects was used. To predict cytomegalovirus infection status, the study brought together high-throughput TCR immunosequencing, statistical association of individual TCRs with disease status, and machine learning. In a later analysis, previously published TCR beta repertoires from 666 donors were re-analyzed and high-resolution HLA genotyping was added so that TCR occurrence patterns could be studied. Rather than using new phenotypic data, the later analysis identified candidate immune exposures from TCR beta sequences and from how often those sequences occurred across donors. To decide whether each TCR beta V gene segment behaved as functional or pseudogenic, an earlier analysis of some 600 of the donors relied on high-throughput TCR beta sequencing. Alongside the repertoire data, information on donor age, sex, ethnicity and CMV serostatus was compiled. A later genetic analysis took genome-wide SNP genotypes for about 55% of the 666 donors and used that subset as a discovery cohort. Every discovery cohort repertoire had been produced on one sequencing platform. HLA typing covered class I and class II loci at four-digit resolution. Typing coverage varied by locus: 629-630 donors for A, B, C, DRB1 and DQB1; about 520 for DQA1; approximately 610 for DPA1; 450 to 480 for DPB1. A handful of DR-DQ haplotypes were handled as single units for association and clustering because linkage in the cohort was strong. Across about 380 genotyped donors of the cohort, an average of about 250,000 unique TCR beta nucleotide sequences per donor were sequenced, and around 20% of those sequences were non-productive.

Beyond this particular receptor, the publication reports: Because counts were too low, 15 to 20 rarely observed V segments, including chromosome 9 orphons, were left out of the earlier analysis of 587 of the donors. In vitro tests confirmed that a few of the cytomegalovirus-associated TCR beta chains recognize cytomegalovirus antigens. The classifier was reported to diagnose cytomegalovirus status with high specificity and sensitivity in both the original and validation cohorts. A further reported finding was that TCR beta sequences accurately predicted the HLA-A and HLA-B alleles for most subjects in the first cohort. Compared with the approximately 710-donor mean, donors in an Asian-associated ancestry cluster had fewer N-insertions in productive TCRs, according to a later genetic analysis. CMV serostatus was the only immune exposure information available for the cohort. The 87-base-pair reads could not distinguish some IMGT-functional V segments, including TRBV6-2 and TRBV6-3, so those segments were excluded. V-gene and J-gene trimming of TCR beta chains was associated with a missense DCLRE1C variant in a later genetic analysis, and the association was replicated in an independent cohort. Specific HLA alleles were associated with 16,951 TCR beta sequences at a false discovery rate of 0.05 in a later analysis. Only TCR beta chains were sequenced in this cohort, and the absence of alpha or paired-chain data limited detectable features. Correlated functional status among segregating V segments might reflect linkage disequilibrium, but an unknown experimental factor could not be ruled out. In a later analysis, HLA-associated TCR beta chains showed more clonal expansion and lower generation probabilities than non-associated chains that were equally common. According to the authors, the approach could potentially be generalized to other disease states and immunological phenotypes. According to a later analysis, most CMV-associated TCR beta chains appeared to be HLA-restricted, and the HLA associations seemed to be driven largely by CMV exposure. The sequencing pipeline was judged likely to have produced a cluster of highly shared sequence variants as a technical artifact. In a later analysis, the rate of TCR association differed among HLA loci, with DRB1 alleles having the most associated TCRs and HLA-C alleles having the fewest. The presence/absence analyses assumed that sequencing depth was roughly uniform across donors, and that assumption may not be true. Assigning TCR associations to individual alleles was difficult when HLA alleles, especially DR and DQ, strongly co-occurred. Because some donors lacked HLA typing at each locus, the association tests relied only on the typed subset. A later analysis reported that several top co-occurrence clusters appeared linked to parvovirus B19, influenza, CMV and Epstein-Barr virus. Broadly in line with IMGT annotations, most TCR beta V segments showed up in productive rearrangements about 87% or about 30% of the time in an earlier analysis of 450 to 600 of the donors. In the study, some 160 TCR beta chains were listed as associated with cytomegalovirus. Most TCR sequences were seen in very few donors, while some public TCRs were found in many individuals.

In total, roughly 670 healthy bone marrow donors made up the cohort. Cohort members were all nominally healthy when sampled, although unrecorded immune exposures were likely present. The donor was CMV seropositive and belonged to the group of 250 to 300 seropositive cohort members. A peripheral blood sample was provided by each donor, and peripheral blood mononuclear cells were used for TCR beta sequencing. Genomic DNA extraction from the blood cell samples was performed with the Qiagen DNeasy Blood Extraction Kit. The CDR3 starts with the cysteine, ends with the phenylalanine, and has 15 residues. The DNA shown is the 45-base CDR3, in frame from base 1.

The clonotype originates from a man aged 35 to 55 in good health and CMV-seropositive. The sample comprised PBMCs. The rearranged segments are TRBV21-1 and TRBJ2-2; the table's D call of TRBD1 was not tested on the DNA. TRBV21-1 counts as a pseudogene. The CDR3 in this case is CASSLGQGGTGELFF. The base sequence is TGTGCCAGCAGCCTAGGCCAGGGGGGCACCGGGGAGCTGTTTTTT.